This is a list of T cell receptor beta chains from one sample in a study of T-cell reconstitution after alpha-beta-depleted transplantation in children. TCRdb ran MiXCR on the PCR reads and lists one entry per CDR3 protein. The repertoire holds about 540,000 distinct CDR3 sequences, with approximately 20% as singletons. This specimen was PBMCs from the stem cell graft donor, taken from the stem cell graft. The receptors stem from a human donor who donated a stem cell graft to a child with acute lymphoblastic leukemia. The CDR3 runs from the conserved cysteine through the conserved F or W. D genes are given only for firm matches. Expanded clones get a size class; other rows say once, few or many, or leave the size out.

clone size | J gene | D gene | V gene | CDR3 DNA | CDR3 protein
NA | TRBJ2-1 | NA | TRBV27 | TGTGCCAGCAGTTTATCGTTAGCGGAAAGCCATGAGCAGTTCTTC | CASSLSLAESHEQFF
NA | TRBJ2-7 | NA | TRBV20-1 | TGCAGTGCGTCAGAAAACCACGAGCAGTACTTC | CSASENHEQYF
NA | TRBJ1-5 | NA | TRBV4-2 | TGTGCCAGCAGCCAAACGACAGTTACTAGCAATCAGCCCCAGCATTTT | CASSQTTVTSNQPQHF
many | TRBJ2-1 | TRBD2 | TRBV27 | TGTGCCAGCAGTATAACTAGCGGGACCAATGAGCAGTTCTTC | CASSITSGTNEQFF
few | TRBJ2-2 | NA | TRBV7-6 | TGTGCCAGCAGCCAAGAACGGGATAGACCGACCGGGGAGCTGTTTTTT | CASSQERDRPTGELFF
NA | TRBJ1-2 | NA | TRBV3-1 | TGTGCCAGCTCAGCCAAGATCGGAGGACGGTGGGGCGGCTACACCTTC | CASSAKIGGRWGGYTF
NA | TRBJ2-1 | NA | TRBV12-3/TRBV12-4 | TGTGCCAGCAGTTTTTCAGGGATCCATGAGCAGTTCTTC | CASSFSGIHEQFF
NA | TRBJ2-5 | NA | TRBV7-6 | TGTGCCAGCAGCTTAGAGTCCCAGGGCCAGGAGACCCAGTACTTC | CASSLESQGQETQYF
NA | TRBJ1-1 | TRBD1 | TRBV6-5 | TGTGCCAGCACCAAACAGGGGGCTGACACTGAAGCTTTCTTT | CASTKQGADTEAFF
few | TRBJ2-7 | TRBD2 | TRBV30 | TGTGCCTGGTGGGACCCAAGCGGGGTCGTCGAGCAGTACTTC | CAWWDPSGVVEQYF
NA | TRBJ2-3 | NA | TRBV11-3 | TGTGCCAGCAGCCTTGGATGGGGCGCAGATACGCAGTATTTT | CASSLGWGADTQYF
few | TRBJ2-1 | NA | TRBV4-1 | TGCGCCAGCAGCTACCCTACGGCCCTCCACAATGAGCAGTTCTTC | CASSYPTALHNEQFF
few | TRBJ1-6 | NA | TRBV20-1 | TGCAGTGCTAGGGGGGGGCTTAGTGATTCACCCCTCCACTTT | CSARGGLSDSPLHF
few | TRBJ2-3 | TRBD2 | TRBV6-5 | TGTGCCAGCAGTTACGGCGGGAGGGCCTTGGATACGCAGTATTTT | CASSYGGRALDTQYF
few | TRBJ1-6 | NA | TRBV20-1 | TGCAGTGCTAGTCAACTAGGATTGCAATCACCCCTCCACTTT | CSASQLGLQSPLHF
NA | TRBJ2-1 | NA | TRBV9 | TGTGCCAGCAGCGAGCCCCTCGACGCGAGCGTCGGGGCCTCCTACAATGAGCAGTTCTTC | CASSEPLDASVGASYNEQFF
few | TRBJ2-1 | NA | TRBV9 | TGTGCCAGCAGCTCTCCCACCCCCGCGTTTGAGCAGTTCTTC | CASSSPTPAFEQFF
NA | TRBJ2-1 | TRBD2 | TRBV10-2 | TGCGCCAGCAGTGGGCTAGCGGGAGCGAATGAGCAGTTCTTC | CASSGLAGANEQFF
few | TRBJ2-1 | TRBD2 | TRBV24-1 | TGTGCCACCAGTGATTTGACGGCGGGAGTCGGTTGGGGTGAGCAGTTCTTC | CATSDLTAGVGWGEQFF
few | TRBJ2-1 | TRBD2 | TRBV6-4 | TGTGCCAGCAGTTCGAGACTAGCGGGAGAGACAAATGAGCAGTTCTTC | CASSSRLAGETNEQFF
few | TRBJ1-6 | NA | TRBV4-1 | TGCGCCAGCAGCCAGCTGGACATGGGGTTCTCCTATAATTCACCCCTCCACTTT | CASSQLDMGFSYNSPLHF
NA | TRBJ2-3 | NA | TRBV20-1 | TGCAGTGCTAGAGATGCGGCGGGCCCCTCAGATACGCAGTATTTT | CSARDAAGPSDTQYF